One sample yielded the 5 T cell receptor beta chains listed below, sequenced in a study of blood T cells in healthy people across ages. A J-beta primer mix and a sample-barcoded 5' primer were used in a second PCR of roughly 7 to 12 cycles. TCRdb re-derived calls from the 5' RACE reads in MiXCR, one entry per CDR3 protein. There are 550,000 to 650,000 distinct CDR3 sequences in the sample; about 30% occur only once, and roughly 14% lies in the top ten. The specimen was blood. The receptors shown here come from a woman aged 80 or over in good health.

The chain recombines TRBV5-1 with TRBJ1-2; maybe TRBD1 (6 bases). The germline V gene has CDR1 SGHRS and CDR2 YFSETQ. With 2 bases removed from V and 7 bases from J, the gap between germline ends came to 12 bases. The CDR3 has 13 amino acids. CDR3 coding DNA: TGCGCCAGCAGCTTAACTTCAGGGGTTGGCTACACCTTC. It yields the protein CASSLTSGVGYTF.

This clonotype was detected many times. V gene TRBV28 combines with J gene TRBJ2-3; D might be TRBD2 (5 bases). Germline CDR1 and CDR2: MDHEN and SYDVKM. Trimming cost V 5 bases and J 7 bases, with 19 bases left between them. This CDR3 comprises 15 residues. The CDR3 reads CASSTGQASINTQYF. The CDR3 region has the DNA TGTGCCAGCAGTACCGGCCAGGCTAGCATTAATACGCAGTATTTT.

The sample holds many counts of this clonotype. A much larger clonotype is one base distant, so this may be a read error. CDR3 bases: TGTGCCAGCAGCCAAGATTATGGAGGGTACAATGAGCAGTACTTC. Translation: CASSQDYGGYNEQYF. This chain joins TRBV4-2 and TRBJ2-1; possible D gene TRBD2, 6 bases. TRBJ2-7 matches the DNA end more closely, so the J call is doubtful. Germline V gene lookup returns CDR1 LGHNA and CDR2 YNFKEQ. The length of the CDR3 is 15 residues.

This clonotype was picked up many times. V and J are TRBV20-1 and TRBJ2-5, with TRBD2 matching 11 bases. Germline CDR1 DFQATT, CDR2 SNEGSKA (reference sequence). The CDR3 consists of 14 residues. The V segment lost 5 bases and the J segment 3 bases; nucleotides outside the gene matches: 5. CDR3 sequence reads: CSAYPSGGKETQYF. DNA for the CDR3: TGCAGTGCTTATCCTAGCGGGGGGAAAGAGACCCAGTACTTC.

This clonotype was observed a handful of times. This chain connects TRBV3-1 to TRBJ2-7; possible D gene TRBD1, 6 bases. This CDR3 is 14 amino acids long. CDR1 is LGHDT and CDR2 is YNNKEL in the germline V gene (reference sequence). Trimming cost V 4 bases and J 4 bases, with 14 bases left between them. This CDR3 reads CASSPDSLGYEQYF. The CDR3 DNA sequence: TGTGCCAGCAGCCCGGACAGCCTAGGGTACGAGCAGTACTTC.